The rows below give T cell receptor beta chains drawn from one sample of a study of Tregs in tolerant kidney transplant recipients. Data came from immunoSEQ multiplex PCR; TCRdb stores just in-frame clones and leaves some out. Of approximately 66,000 clones listed, 80% to 90% were seen once; the top ten hold 2.1%. This sample comprised Tregs from blood, obtained before the transplant. The receptors originated from a human donor who received a combined kidney and bone marrow transplant. CDR3s include the opening cysteine and the closing phenylalanine or tryptophan. The order of the fields is clone size, J gene, D gene, V gene, CDR3 DNA, CDR3 protein. A D gene is named only where the DNA matches it firmly. Only part of the rows carry a size: once, few, many, or a class if the clone is expanded.

clone size: .
J gene: TRBJ2-6
D gene: .
V gene: TRBV7-5
CDR3 DNA: TGTGCCAGTCGGTATGTAAGTAGACAAAGTCGGGCCAACGTCCTGACTTTC
CDR3 protein: CASRYVSRQSRANVLTF

clone size: .
J gene: TRBJ2-7
D gene: .
V gene: TRBV11-3
CDR3 DNA: TGTGCCAGCAGCCCAACGCAGGGATCCGAGCAGTACTTC
CDR3 protein: CASSPTQGSEQYF

clone size: .
J gene: TRBJ2-7
D gene: .
V gene: TRBV19
CDR3 DNA: TGTGCCAGTAGTATCCAAAACGAGCAGTACTTC
CDR3 protein: CASSIQNEQYF

clone size: .
J gene: TRBJ1-5
D gene: .
V gene: TRBV7-2
CDR3 DNA: TGTGCCAGCAGCCGGGACACCAATCAGCCCCAGCATTTT
CDR3 protein: CASSRDTNQPQHF

clone size: once
J gene: TRBJ2-1
D gene: TRBD2
V gene: TRBV5-1
CDR3 DNA: TGCGCCAGCAGCCAGAGTGCGGGAGGGCCATACAATGAGCAGTTCTTC
CDR3 protein: CASSQSAGGPYNEQFF

clone size: .
J gene: TRBJ2-2
D gene: .
V gene: TRBV11-3
CDR3 DNA: TGTGCCAGCAGCCAAGGGCGCGTTGGCACCGGGGAGCTGTTTTTT
CDR3 protein: CASSQGRVGTGELFF

clone size: .
J gene: TRBJ1-3
D gene: .
V gene: TRBV21-1
CDR3 DNA: TGTGCCAGCAGCTCCTCCGGGACAGGGGGCTCTGGAAACACCATATATTTT
CDR3 protein: CASSSSGTGGSGNTIYF

clone size: .
J gene: TRBJ1-1
D gene: .
V gene: TRBV28
CDR3 DNA: TGTGCCAGCAGTTTCGTCCGGAAGACGTTGACTGAAGCTTTCTTT
CDR3 protein: CASSFVRKTLTEAFF

clone size: .
J gene: TRBJ2-7
D gene: .
V gene: TRBV5-6
CDR3 DNA: TGTGCCAGCAGCACCGTATTAGAAAGCTCCTACGAGCAGTACTTC
CDR3 protein: CASSTVLESSYEQYF

clone size: few
J gene: TRBJ1-2
D gene: .
V gene: TRBV6-1
CDR3 DNA: TGTGCCAGCAGGATACAGGTTAACTATGGCTACACCTTC
CDR3 protein: CASRIQVNYGYTF

clone size: .
J gene: TRBJ2-2
D gene: .
V gene: TRBV5-1
CDR3 DNA: TGCGCCAGCAGCCCCACGGGGGCGGGGAACACCGGGGAGCTGTTTTTT
CDR3 protein: CASSPTGAGNTGELFF

clone size: .
J gene: TRBJ2-7
D gene: .
V gene: TRBV11-2
CDR3 DNA: TGTGCCAGCAGCCTCCGGGACCGCCTTTACTACGAGCAGTACTTC
CDR3 protein: CASSLRDRLYYEQYF

clone size: .
J gene: TRBJ2-7
D gene: TRBD1
V gene: TRBV7-9
CDR3 DNA: TGTGCCAGCAGCGGAACCGGGACAGGGTTTTCCGAGCAGTACTTC
CDR3 protein: CASSGTGTGFSEQYF

clone size: .
J gene: TRBJ2-1
D gene: TRBD2
V gene: TRBV5-1
CDR3 DNA: TGCGCCAGCAGCTTGGTTATAGCGGGAGTTGAGCAGTTCTTC
CDR3 protein: CASSLVIAGVEQFF

clone size: .
J gene: TRBJ1-4
D gene: .
V gene: TRBV5-1
CDR3 DNA: TGCGCCAGCAGCCCAACAGACAGTGGGATTGAGAAACTGTTTTTT
CDR3 protein: CASSPTDSGIEKLFF

clone size: .
J gene: TRBJ2-3
D gene: .
V gene: TRBV5-1
CDR3 DNA: TGCGCCGGCAGCTTGGATAGCTCCAGGAGCACAGATACGCAGTATTTT
CDR3 protein: CAGSLDSSRSTDTQYF

clone size: few
J gene: TRBJ1-4
D gene: .
V gene: TRBV28
CDR3 DNA: TGTGCCGGACAAGACAGGATTAATGAAAAACTGTTTTTT
CDR3 protein: CAGQDRINEKLFF

clone size: .
J gene: TRBJ2-1
D gene: .
V gene: TRBV5-8
CDR3 DNA: TGTGCCAGCAGCTTGGACGGGGGTATTTCCTACAATGAGCAGTTCTTC
CDR3 protein: CASSLDGGISYNEQFF

clone size: .
J gene: TRBJ2-1
D gene: .
V gene: TRBV5-1
CDR3 DNA: TGCGCCAGCAGCTATTCGGGGGAGTACAATGAGCAGTTCTTC
CDR3 protein: CASSYSGEYNEQFF

clone size: once
J gene: TRBJ1-1
D gene: .
V gene: TRBV10-3
CDR3 DNA: TGTGCCATCAGTGTACGAGAAAACACTGAAGCTTTCTTT
CDR3 protein: CAISVRENTEAFF

clone size: .
J gene: TRBJ1-2
D gene: .
V gene: TRBV28
CDR3 DNA: TGTGCCAGCAGTTACGGACAGTACGGCTACACCTTC
CDR3 protein: CASSYGQYGYTF

clone size: .
J gene: TRBJ1-1
D gene: TRBD1
V gene: TRBV18
CDR3 DNA: TGTGCCAGCTCACCGACAGGGGGCGTTAACACTGAAGCTTTCTTT
CDR3 protein: CASSPTGGVNTEAFF

clone size: .
J gene: TRBJ2-6
D gene: .
V gene: TRBV10-2
CDR3 DNA: TGCGCCAGCAACAGCAGGGTATACGGGGCCAACGTCCTGACTTTC
CDR3 protein: CASNSRVYGANVLTF

clone size: .
J gene: TRBJ1-5
D gene: .
V gene: TRBV7-8
CDR3 DNA: TGTGCCAGCAGCTTAGGGAATCAGCCCCAGCATTTT
CDR3 protein: CASSLGNQPQHF

clone size: .
J gene: TRBJ2-3
D gene: TRBD2
V gene: TRBV2
CDR3 DNA: TGTGCCAGCAGTGGACTAGCGGATACGCAGTATTTT
CDR3 protein: CASSGLADTQYF

clone size: .
J gene: TRBJ2-7
D gene: .
V gene: TRBV19
CDR3 DNA: TGTGCCAGTAGTATACAGGGGAGCTCCTACGAGCAGTACTTC
CDR3 protein: CASSIQGSSYEQYF

clone size: .
J gene: TRBJ2-7
D gene: .
V gene: TRBV7-8
CDR3 DNA: TGTGCCAGCAGCTTAGTACAGGGTGGGAGAAGCTACGAGCAGTACTTC
CDR3 protein: CASSLVQGGRSYEQYF

clone size: few
J gene: TRBJ1-5
D gene: .
V gene: TRBV6-1
CDR3 DNA: TGTGCCACCCGAAGAGGGGGGTCTAATCAGCCCCAGCATTTT
CDR3 protein: CATRRGGSNQPQHF

clone size: .
J gene: TRBJ2-2
D gene: .
V gene: TRBV2
CDR3 DNA: TGTGCCAGCAGTTCTACTTGGACCGGGGAGCTGTTTTTT
CDR3 protein: CASSSTWTGELFF

clone size: once
J gene: TRBJ1-1
D gene: TRBD1
V gene: TRBV28
CDR3 DNA: TGTGCCAGCAGTTTACGGACAGGGGTGAACACTGAAGCTTTCTTT
CDR3 protein: CASSLRTGVNTEAFF

clone size: few
J gene: TRBJ2-3
D gene: .
V gene: TRBV7-8
CDR3 DNA: TGTGCCAGCAGCCCGAGGGGGGGAGATACGCAGTATTTT
CDR3 protein: CASSPRGGDTQYF

clone size: .
J gene: TRBJ1-5
D gene: .
V gene: TRBV30
CDR3 DNA: TGTGCCTGGGGGACGGGAAATCAGCCCCAGCATTTT
CDR3 protein: CAWGTGNQPQHF

clone size: .
J gene: TRBJ1-2
D gene: .
V gene: TRBV5-1
CDR3 DNA: TGCGCCAGCAGCTTGGCCCGGGGCTATGGCTACACCTTC
CDR3 protein: CASSLARGYGYTF

clone size: .
J gene: TRBJ1-2
D gene: .
V gene: TRBV7-9
CDR3 DNA: TGTGCCAGCAGCAGCACTCTTCAGGGACCCCCTTATGGCTACACCTTC
CDR3 protein: CASSSTLQGPPYGYTF

clone size: .
J gene: TRBJ1-2
D gene: .
V gene: TRBV7-2
CDR3 DNA: TGTGCCAGCAGCTTACGAGGCTGGCAGGTTGGCTACACCTTC
CDR3 protein: CASSLRGWQVGYTF

clone size: .
J gene: TRBJ2-5
D gene: .
V gene: TRBV6-5
CDR3 DNA: TGTGCCAGCTCAGGGGGGGCAGAGACCCAGTACTTC
CDR3 protein: CASSGGAETQYF

clone size: .
J gene: TRBJ2-7
D gene: TRBD1
V gene: TRBV28
CDR3 DNA: TGTGCCAGCAGCTATGTGGGACAGGGGGTCTACGAGCAGTACTTC
CDR3 protein: CASSYVGQGVYEQYF

clone size: .
J gene: TRBJ2-4
D gene: TRBD2
V gene: TRBV7-2
CDR3 DNA: TGTGCCAGCAGCCTCGGACTAGCCCAAGGACTTAACATTCAGTACTTC
CDR3 protein: CASSLGLAQGLNIQYF

clone size: .
J gene: TRBJ1-4
D gene: .
V gene: TRBV27
CDR3 DNA: TGTGCCAGCAGTCGAAGGGACACCACAACTAATGAAAAACTGTTTTTT
CDR3 protein: CASSRRDTTTNEKLFF

clone size: .
J gene: TRBJ1-5
D gene: .
V gene: TRBV10-3
CDR3 DNA: TGTGCCATCAGTGAGTCGATGGGTATCCAGCCCCAGCATTTT
CDR3 protein: CAISESMGIQPQHF

clone size: .
J gene: TRBJ1-1
D gene: TRBD1
V gene: TRBV19
CDR3 DNA: TGTGCCAGTACCATGAGCGGGACAGGGGAGAGGGAAGCTTTCTTT
CDR3 protein: CASTMSGTGEREAFF

clone size: .
J gene: TRBJ1-5
D gene: TRBD1
V gene: TRBV5-3
CDR3 DNA: TGTGCCAGAAGACCCGACGGACAGGGTAATCAGCCCCAGCATTTT
CDR3 protein: CARRPDGQGNQPQHF

clone size: .
J gene: TRBJ1-2
D gene: .
V gene: TRBV5-6
CDR3 DNA: TGTGCCAGCAGCCTCCAAGGCGGAGGCTACACCTTC
CDR3 protein: CASSLQGGGYTF

clone size: .
J gene: TRBJ2-3
D gene: TRBD1
V gene: TRBV6-5
CDR3 DNA: TGTGCCAGCAGTTTCTCCGGGACAGGGGATACGCAGTATTTT
CDR3 protein: CASSFSGTGDTQYF

clone size: .
J gene: TRBJ2-1
D gene: TRBD1
V gene: TRBV5-6
CDR3 DNA: TGTGCCAGCAGCTTAACCGGGACAGGGGGCCGGGGGGACAGCTTCTTC
CDR3 protein: CASSLTGTGGRGDSFF

clone size: .
J gene: TRBJ1-5
D gene: .
V gene: TRBV19
CDR3 DNA: TGTGCCACCAGCATGCGGACACTTTATAGCAATCAGCCCCAGCATTTT
CDR3 protein: CATSMRTLYSNQPQHF